The TCR beta chain described here comes from a study of T-cell reconstitution after alpha-beta-depleted transplantation in children. General study points: Newly made T cells mostly supplied T-cell counts and diversity one year after transplant. Where some patients showed high TCRbeta diversity at day 60, it came from recipient T cells and thymic progenitors that had survived. Roughly two months post-transplant, alpha-beta T cells reportedly originated from several hundred graft clones that had expanded.

CDR1 is MNHNS, CDR2 SASEGT, per germline. There are 14 residues in the CDR3. V was clipped by 6 bases and J by 3 bases; unmatched bases: 6. This clonotype was counted a few times. Its antigen is undetermined. TCRbeta library construction was performed incorporating unique molecular identifiers. TCRdb ran MiXCR on the PCR reads and lists one entry per CDR3 protein. The profile covers 600,000 to 800,000 distinct CDR3 sequences, with about an eighth appearing a single time and 0.79% taken by the ten largest. J is TRBJ2-7 and V is TRBV6-1, with 9 bases matching TRBD1. The material sequenced was PBMCs, taken before TCRalphabeta/CD19-depleted stem cell transplant. The sequence derives from a girl aged 2-10 years with congenital amegakaryocytic thrombocytopenia, due to receive a stem cell transplant. As DNA, the CDR3 is TGTGCCAGCAGCAGGGACAGGGCGGTCTACGAGCAGTACTTC. Its protein is CASSRDRAVYEQYF.